Sequencing of this T cell receptor beta chain was carried out in a study of T-cell reconstitution after alpha-beta-depleted transplantation in children. Unique molecular identifiers featured in how the TCRbeta library was prepared. TCRdb itself ran the PCR reads through MiXCR, one entry per CDR3 protein. The sample yields some 350,000 distinct CDR3 sequences, about a tenth seen once. There are a few counts of this clonotype. CDR1 is SGDLS, CDR2 YYNGEE, per germline. The V gene lost 3 bases and the J gene lost 4 bases, with 16 bases spanning the gap. The CDR3 runs 15 residues. The TCR comes from a human donor who donated a stem cell graft to a child with acute lymphoblastic leukemia. The chain links TRBV9 to TRBJ1-1, with D perhaps matching TRBD1 (5 bases). The specimen comprised PBMCs from the stem cell graft donor, sampled from the stem cell graft. This CDR3 reads CASSARDQSGTEAFF. The CDR3 DNA is TGTGCCAGCAGCGCCAGGGATCAATCTGGCACTGAAGCTTTCTTT.